The T cell receptor (beta chain) described here comes from a study of T cell responses to AZD1222 COVID-19 vaccine. The protocol was immunoSEQ multiplex PCR, while the TCRdb copy is restricted to in-frame clones and leaves out a portion. The sample yields over 100,000 clones, 91% seen once. The V segment lost 5 bases and the J segment 2 bases; nucleotides outside the gene matches: 18. Germline CDR1 is SGHVS and CDR2 is FQNEAQ. The length of the CDR3 is 19 residues. Turning to this clone: Antigen specificity is unknown.

Findings of the study overall: Donors skewed white British and female; clonal diversity was possibly underestimated. When two AZD1222 doses had been given, Spike-specific TCR breadth and depth rose. Only six or seven AZD1222 recipients tested seropositive at baseline.

This sequence was found in an adult in good health. The rearrangement links TRBV7-8 to TRBJ1-3, with 7 bases fitting TRBD1. The sequenced sample was peripheral blood, obtained on day 0 of AZD1222 vaccination. The CDR3 region has the DNA TGTGCCAGCAGCGGATACGGACAGGCTCCCCAGGCTCCTGGAAACACCATATATTTT. Amino acid sequence: CASSGYGQAPQAPGNTIYF.